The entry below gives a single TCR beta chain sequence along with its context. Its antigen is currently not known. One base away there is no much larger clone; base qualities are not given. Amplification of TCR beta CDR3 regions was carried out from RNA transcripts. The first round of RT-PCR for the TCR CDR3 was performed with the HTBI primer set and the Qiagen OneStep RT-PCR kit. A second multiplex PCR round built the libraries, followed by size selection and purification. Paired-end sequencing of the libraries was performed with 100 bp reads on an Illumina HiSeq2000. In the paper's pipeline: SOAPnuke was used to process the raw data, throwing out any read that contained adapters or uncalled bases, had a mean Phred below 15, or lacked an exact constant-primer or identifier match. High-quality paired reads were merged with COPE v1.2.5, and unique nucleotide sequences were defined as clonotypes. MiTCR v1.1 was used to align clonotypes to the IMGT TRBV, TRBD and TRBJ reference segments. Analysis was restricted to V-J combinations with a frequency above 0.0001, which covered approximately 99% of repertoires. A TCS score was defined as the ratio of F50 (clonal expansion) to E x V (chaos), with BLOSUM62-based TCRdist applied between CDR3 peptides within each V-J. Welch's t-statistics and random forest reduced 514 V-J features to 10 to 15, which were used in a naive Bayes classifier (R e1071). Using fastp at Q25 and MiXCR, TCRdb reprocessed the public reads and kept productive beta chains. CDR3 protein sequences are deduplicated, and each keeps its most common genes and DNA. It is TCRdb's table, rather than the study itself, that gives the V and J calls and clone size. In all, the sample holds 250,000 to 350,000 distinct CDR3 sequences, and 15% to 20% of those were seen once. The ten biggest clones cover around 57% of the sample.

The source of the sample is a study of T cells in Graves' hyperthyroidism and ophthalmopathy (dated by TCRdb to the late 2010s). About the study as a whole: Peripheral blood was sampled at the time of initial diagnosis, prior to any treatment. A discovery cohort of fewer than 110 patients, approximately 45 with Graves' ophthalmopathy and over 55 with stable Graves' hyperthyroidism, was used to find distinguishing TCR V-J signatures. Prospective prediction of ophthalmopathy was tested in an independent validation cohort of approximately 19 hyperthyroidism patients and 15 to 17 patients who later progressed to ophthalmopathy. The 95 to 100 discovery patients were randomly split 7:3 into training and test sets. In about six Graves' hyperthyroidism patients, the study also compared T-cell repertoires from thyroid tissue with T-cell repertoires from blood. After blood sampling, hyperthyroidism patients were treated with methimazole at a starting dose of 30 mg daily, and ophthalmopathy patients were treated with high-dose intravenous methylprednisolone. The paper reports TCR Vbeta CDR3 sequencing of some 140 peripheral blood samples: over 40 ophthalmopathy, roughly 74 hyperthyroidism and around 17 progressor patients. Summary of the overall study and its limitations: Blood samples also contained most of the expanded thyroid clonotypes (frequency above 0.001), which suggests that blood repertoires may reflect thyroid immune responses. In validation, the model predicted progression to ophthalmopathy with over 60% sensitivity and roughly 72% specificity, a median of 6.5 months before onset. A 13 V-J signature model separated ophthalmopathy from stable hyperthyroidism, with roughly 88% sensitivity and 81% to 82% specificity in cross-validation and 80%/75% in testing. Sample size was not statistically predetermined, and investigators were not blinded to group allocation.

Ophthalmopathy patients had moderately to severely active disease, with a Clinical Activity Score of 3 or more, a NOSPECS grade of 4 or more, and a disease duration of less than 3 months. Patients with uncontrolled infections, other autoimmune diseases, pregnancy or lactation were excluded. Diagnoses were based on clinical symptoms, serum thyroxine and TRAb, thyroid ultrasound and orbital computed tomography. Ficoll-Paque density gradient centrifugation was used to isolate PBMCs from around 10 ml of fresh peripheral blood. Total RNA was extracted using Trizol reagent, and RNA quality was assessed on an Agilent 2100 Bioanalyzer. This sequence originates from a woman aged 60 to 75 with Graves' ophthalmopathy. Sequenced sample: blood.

DNA sequence: TGCAGCGTTCGTAAACATCAGGACAGCTCCTACGAGCAGTACTTC. Translated, it reads CSVRKHQDSSYEQYF. This chain is built from TRBV29-1 and TRBJ2-7; the best D guess is TRBD1, with 6 bases matching. CDR1 and CDR2 (SQVTM, ANQGSEA) derive from the germline V gene. V drops 5 bases and J drops 0 bases, leaving 17 bases in between. CDR3 length: 15 amino acids, cysteine to phenylalanine. Only the CDR3 DNA stays, 45 bases, in frame from base 1.